These 8 T cell receptor beta chains came from one sample sequenced in a study of cytomegalovirus exposure and HLA in healthy donors. PCR was performed using 60 Vbeta and 13 Jbeta primers. Method: immunoSEQ multiplex PCR; TCRdb's copy keeps in-frame clones and lacks some. The data contain tens of thousands of clones, roughly four fifths of them singletons. The specimen sequenced was PBMCs. These receptors came from a middle-aged woman in good health and CMV-seropositive.

This chain connects TRBV30 to TRBJ1-1, with no clear D. Per the germline V gene, CDR1 is GTSNPN and CDR2 is SVGIG (reference sequence). V was clipped by 4 bases and J by 1 base, with 10 bases between them. The CDR3 is made up of 13 amino acids. The CDR3 reads CAWNRSPNTEAFF. Here the CDR3 DNA reads TGTGCCTGGAATCGGAGCCCGAACACTGAAGCTTTCTTT.

The chain couples TRBV27 to TRBJ2-1; 7 bases map to TRBD2. The trim removed 2 bases at V and 0 bases at J, leaving 13 bases unmatched. This CDR3 region has 19 residues. Germline CDR1 MNHEY, CDR2 SMNVEV (reference sequence). CDR3 loop: CASSLRWASGTYSYNEQFF. The CDR3 coding sequence is TGTGCCAGCAGTTTACGGTGGGCTAGCGGAACCTACTCCTACAATGAGCAGTTCTTC.

This sequence joins TRBV7-9 and TRBJ2-1; 10 bases are shared with TRBD1. In germline, CDR1 is SEHNR, CDR2 FQNEAQ (reference sequence). This CDR3 spans 15 amino acids. Losses at the gene ends were 5 bases for V and 8 bases for J; bases not matched to a gene: 9. This CDR3 reads CASSQGQGHLDEQFF. In DNA, the CDR3 is TGTGCCAGCAGCCAGGGACAGGGGCATTTAGATGAGCAGTTCTTC.

This chain joins TRBV9 and TRBJ1-6; 8 nucleotides align to TRBD1. With V trimmed by 5 bases and J by 8 bases, 9 bases remained unmatched. This CDR3 has 15 residues. The V gene's germline CDR1 is SGDLS and CDR2 YYNGEE. The chain's CDR3 is CASRDTGTGDSPLHF. The DNA for the CDR3 is TGTGCCAGCAGAGATACCGGGACAGGAGATTCACCCCTCCACTTT.

The chain combines TRBV27 with TRBJ2-1; D is perhaps TRBD1 (6 bases). V dropped 3 bases and J dropped 1 base, with 10 bases sitting between them. Germline V lookup: CDR1 MNHEY, CDR2 SMNVEV (reference sequence). The CDR3 covers 15 residues. CDR3 residues: CASSLSRGSYNEQFF. CDR3 coding DNA: TGTGCCAGCAGTTTGAGCAGGGGTTCCTACAATGAGCAGTTCTTC.

The CDR3 is CASSSPGIGVSYEQYF. Here the CDR3 DNA reads TGTGCCAGCAGTTCCCCAGGGATCGGAGTGTCCTACGAGCAGTACTTC. This chain links TRBV6-6 with TRBJ2-7; D possibly corresponds to TRBD1 (5 bases). CDR1 is MNHNY and CDR2 is SVGAGI in the germline V gene (reference sequence). The CDR3 totals 16 residues. Trimming left V 4 bases short and J 1 base short, with 17 bases between.

This clone was detected only once. The germline gene is not matched at one end of the junction; a read error may be the cause. The chain employs TRBV7-9 and TRBJ2-7; 9 bases are shared with TRBD1. Germline-derived CDR1 and CDR2 are SEHNR and FQNEAQ (reference sequence). The CDR3 extends over 12 amino acids. CDR3 amino acids: CSSGTGIYEQYF. The CDR3 nucleotides read TGTTCCAGCGGGACAGGGATTTACGAGCAGTACTTC.

J is TRBJ2-7 and V is TRBV19, with TRBD1 as a possible D gene (6 bases). V was shortened by 10 bases and J by 0 bases, with 13 bases between the two germline ends. Germline values: CDR1 LNHDA, CDR2 SQIVND (reference sequence). The CDR3 has 13 amino acids. The CDR3 DNA reads TGTGCCACCGGGGACACTTCCTCCTACGAGCAGTACTTC. It codes for CATGDTSSYEQYF. The whole variable domain, remainder taken from reference TRBV19 and TRBJ2-7, is DGGITQSPKYLFRKEGQNVTLSCEQNLNHDAMYWYRQDPGQGLRLIYYSQIVNDFQKGDIAEGYSVSREKKESFPLTVTSAQKNPTAFYLCATGDTSSYEQYFGPGTRLTVT.